Following are 19 T cell receptor beta chains from one sample sequenced in a study of sequential checkpoint blockade in melanoma. The assay was immunoSEQ multiplex PCR, and TCRdb's table has in-frame clones only and misses some. The sample has several thousand clones, around three fifths seen once. Treatment: randomized to nivolumab then ipilimumab (arm A) or the reverse (arm B). This material consisted of CD8+ T cells sorted from blood (inferred from file names), taken from a patient given nivolumab and ipilimumab in sequence. These receptors were taken from a human donor with melanoma.

The chain links TRBV5-1 to TRBJ2-7, with D hard to call. This CDR3 region has 15 residues. The V end lost 0 bases, the J end lost 3 bases, and 13 bases lay between the germline ends. The germline CDR1 and CDR2 sequences are SGHRS and YFSETQ. The CDR3 DNA is TGCGCCAGCAGCTTGGGTTACAGAATAAGCTACGAGCAGTACTTC. Its translation: CASSLGYRISYEQYF.

The CDR3 DNA reads as TGTGCCAGCAGTTCGGAGGGGGGGTACCAAGAGACCCAGTACTTC. It translates to CASSSEGGYQETQYF. The chain links TRBV28 to TRBJ2-5, with D perhaps matching TRBD2 (7 bases). Germline V lookup: CDR1 MDHEN, CDR2 SYDVKM. The CDR3 is 15 amino acids. Trimming stripped 4 bases from V and 0 bases from J, with 12 bases between.

The chain combines TRBV7-3 with TRBJ2-7; TRBD1 agrees at 9 bases. Trimming removed 2 bases from V and 3 bases from J; junction bases left unmatched: 2. Germline V gene data show CDR1 as SGHTA and CDR2 as FQGTGA. The CDR3 contains 14 residues. The CDR3 reads CASSLGTGSYEQYF. Written as DNA, the CDR3 is TGTGCCAGCAGCTTAGGGACAGGGAGCTACGAGCAGTACTTC.

This chain joins TRBV7-2 and TRBJ2-1; possibly TRBD1 for D (5 bases). The germline V gene has CDR1 SGHTA and CDR2 FQGNSA. This CDR3 region has 14 residues. V shed 5 bases and J shed 8 bases, with 16 bases lying between them. CDR3 protein: CASSPAGWGDEQFF. The CDR3 DNA reads TGTGCCAGCAGCCCGGCCGGGTGGGGCGATGAGCAGTTCTTC.

The chain employs TRBV7-9 and TRBJ2-7; 7 bases agree with TRBD2. V lost 5 bases, J lost 6 bases, and 10 bases stayed unmatched. In germline, CDR1 is SEHNR, CDR2 FQNEAQ (reference sequence). The CDR3 runs to 14 residues. The CDR3 here is CASSPGLTRREQYF. The CDR3 nucleotides are TGTGCCAGCAGCCCGGGACTAACGCGACGCGAGCAGTACTTC. Based on the CDR3 plus reference TRBV7-9 and TRBJ2-7, the full variable domain is DTGVSQNPRHKITKRGQNVTFRCDPISEHNRLYWYRQTLGQGPEFLTYFQNEAQLEKSRLLSDRFSAERPKGSFSTLEIQRTEQGDSAMYLCASSPGLTRREQYFGPGTRLTVT.

The table lists this clone with a few counts. This rearrangement joins TRBV4-3 to TRBJ2-7; TRBD2 is a possible D gene (6 bases). Trimming cost V 0 bases and J 1 base, with 19 bases left between them. The CDR3 loop spans 18 amino acids. Per germline, CDR1 LGHNA and CDR2 YSLEER. Written as DNA, the CDR3 is TGCGCCAGCAGCCAAGAATACTCGGGGGTCACCCCTTCCTACGAGCAGTACTTC. Translation gives CASSQEYSGVTPSYEQYF.

The J gene is TRBJ2-7, the V gene TRBV18; the D gene is possibly TRBD2 (5 bases). The germline gives CDR1 KGHSH, CDR2 LQKENI. CDR3 length: 14 amino acids. V lost 5 bases to trimming and J lost 3 bases, with 14 bases between them. CDR3 DNA sequence: TGTGCCAGCTCAGGCGGGCAGACGATCTACGAGCAGTACTTC. This encodes CASSGGQTIYEQYF. The full variable domain, with the rest looked up from reference TRBV18 and TRBJ2-7, is NAGVMQNPRHLVRRRGQEARLRCSPMKGHSHVYWYRQLPEEGLKFMVYLQKENIIDESGMPKERFSAEFPKEGPSILRIQQVVRGDSAAYFCASSGGQTIYEQYFGPGTRLTVT.

This sequence joins TRBV7-9 and TRBJ1-1; maybe TRBD1 (5 bases). Germline CDR1 and CDR2: SEHNR and FQNEAQ (reference sequence). The CDR3 contains 13 residues. Trimming pared 2 bases from V and 4 bases from J, leaving 8 bases between. The CDR3 sequence: CASSLFQGTEAFF. For the CDR3, the DNA is TGTGCCAGCAGCTTATTTCAGGGCACTGAAGCTTTCTTT.

In this sample, this clone turned up once. This rearrangement joins TRBV7-6 to TRBJ2-7, with D perhaps TRBD2 (7 bases). Germline CDR1 and CDR2: SGHVS and FNYEAQ. The V gene lost 5 bases and the J gene lost 2 bases, with 19 bases spanning the gap. The CDR3 totals 16 residues. CDR3 sequence reads: CASSTRGAGATYEQYF. CDR3 bases: TGTGCCAGCAGCACCCGCGGTGCGGGGGCCACCTACGAGCAGTACTTC.

V is TRBV7-9 and J is TRBJ1-1; D might be TRBD1 (6 bases). Trimming cost V 1 base and J 7 bases, with 16 bases left between them. In germline, CDR1 is SEHNR, CDR2 FQNEAQ (reference sequence). The CDR3 consists of 15 residues. CDR3 nucleotide sequence: TGTGCCAGCAGCTTAGGACGGGACATCCTAATTGAAGCTTTCTTT. It translates to CASSLGRDILIEAFF. Combining the CDR3 with reference TRBV7-9 and TRBJ1-1 gives the whole variable domain DTGVSQNPRHKITKRGQNVTFRCDPISEHNRLYWYRQTLGQGPEFLTYFQNEAQLEKSRLLSDRFSAERPKGSFSTLEIQRTEQGDSAMYLCASSLGRDILIEAFFGQGTRLTVV.

V usage is TRBV4-2 and J usage is TRBJ2-7, with D tentatively TRBD2 (6 bases). This CDR3 has 12 residues. CDR1 is LGHNA, CDR2 YNFKEQ, per germline. Trimming left V 2 bases short and J 6 bases short, with 8 bases between. This CDR3 reads CASSQRLGEQYF. The CDR3 bases are TGTGCCAGCAGCCAAAGACTAGGCGAGCAGTACTTC.

This clone has just a few counts. The J gene is TRBJ2-7, the V gene TRBV4-1; possibly TRBD1 for D (5 bases). Trimming pared 3 bases from V and 2 bases from J, leaving 8 bases between. Per germline, CDR1 MGHRA and CDR2 YSYEKL. The CDR3 consists of 13 residues. The CDR3 DNA is TGCGCCAGCAGCCACAGGGAAACCTACGAGCAGTACTTC. This translates into CASSHRETYEQYF.

V and J are TRBV5-6 and TRBJ2-7, with 10 nucleotides matching TRBD2. CDR1 and CDR2 from the germline V gene are SGHDT and YYEEEE. The CDR3 loop spans 15 amino acids. V lost 2 bases to trimming and J lost 6 bases; unmatched junction nucleotides: 8. This chain's CDR3 is CASSFSGGALSEQYF. The CDR3 DNA is TGTGCCAGCAGCTTCAGCGGGGGGGCTCTCTCCGAGCAGTACTTC.

The chain carries TRBV11-1 and TRBJ1-5; no definite D call. The germline V and J ends were trimmed by 5 bases and 0 bases, with 5 bases remaining between them. The CDR3 consists of 13 residues. Per germline, CDR1 SGHAT and CDR2 FQDESV (reference sequence). CDR3 coding DNA: TGTGCCAGCAGCCTTTATAGCAATCAGCCCCAGCATTTT. Amino acids: CASSLYSNQPQHF. The complete variable domain, with remaining parts taken from reference TRBV11-1 and TRBJ1-5, reads EAEVAQSPRYKITEKSQAVAFWCDPISGHATLYWYRQILGQGPELLVQFQDESVVDDSQLPKDRFSAERLKGVDSTLKIQPAELGDSAMYLCASSLYSNQPQHFGDGTRLSIL.

The chain links TRBV6-1 to TRBJ2-2; D unresolved. Germline CDR1 is MNHNS and CDR2 is SASEGT. Trimming took off 2 bases at V and 4 bases at J, with 14 bases between the two ends. The CDR3 has 16 amino acids. Written as DNA, the CDR3 is TGTGCCAGCAGTGAATTTTTGGCCACAAGCACCGGGGAGCTGTTTTTT. Translation gives CASSEFLATSTGELFF.

The chain employs TRBV13 and TRBJ2-7; D is perhaps TRBD1 (5 bases). This CDR3 region has 12 residues. Germline CDR1 reads PRHDT; CDR2 reads FYEKMQ (reference sequence). V lost 6 bases to trimming and J lost 4 bases, with 10 bases between them. The CDR3 DNA sequence: TGTGCCAGCAGTCGCAGGGAATACGAGCAGTACTTC. This codes for CASSRREYEQYF.

The chain is built from TRBV28 and TRBJ2-7; D may be TRBD1 (5 bases). CDR1 is MDHEN, CDR2 SYDVKM, per germline. There are 14 residues in the CDR3. Trimming removed 9 bases at V and 1 base at J, with 16 bases between. The CDR3 coding sequence is TGTGCCAGTACCCAAGGTCAGGGTTCCTACGAGCAGTACTTC. Amino acid sequence: CASTQGQGSYEQYF.

This clone rates as medium-sized. The genes are TRBV19 and TRBJ1-2; D unresolved. V lost 8 bases and J 6 bases, leaving 16 bases between the germline ends. Germline CDR1 LNHDA, CDR2 SQIVND (reference sequence). The CDR3 spans 13 residues. CDR3 sequence reads: CASSRGSANGYTF. The CDR3 coding sequence is TGTGCCAGTTCCCGAGGCTCCGCGAATGGCTACACCTTC. Filled out from reference TRBV19 and TRBJ1-2, the complete variable domain reads DGGITQSPKYLFRKEGQNVTLSCEQNLNHDAMYWYRQDPGQGLRLIYYSQIVNDFQKGDIAEGYSVSREKKESFPLTVTSAQKNPTAFYLCASSRGSANGYTFGSGTRLTVV.

There are a few counts of this clone. The chain links TRBV5-1 to TRBJ2-7; 9 positions match TRBD1. Germline trimming cut 4 bases from V and 5 bases from J; bases unmatched to any gene: 7. Germline V gene sequence: CDR1 SGHRS, CDR2 YFSETQ. The CDR3 runs 14 residues. CDR3 amino acids: CASSLWGQGHEQYF. The CDR3 region has the DNA TGCGCCAGCAGCCTGTGGGGACAGGGACACGAGCAGTACTTC. Complete variable domain (other parts from reference TRBV5-1 and TRBJ2-7): KAGVTQTPRYLIKTRGQQVTLSCSPISGHRSVSWYQQTPGQGLQFLFEYFSETQRNKGNFPGRFSGRQFSNSRSEMNVSTLELGDSALYLCASSLWGQGHEQYFGPGTRLTVT.